One sample yielded the 23 T cell receptor beta chains listed below, sequenced in a study of T cell responses to AZD1222 COVID-19 vaccine. Generated by immunoSEQ multiplex PCR, the TCRdb table keeps only in-frame clones and is missing some. The sample lists 85,000 to 120,000 clones; 84% were seen once. Sequencing used peripheral blood, obtained on day 0 of AZD1222 vaccination. These receptor sequences come from an adult in good health.

The chain recombines TRBV19 with TRBJ2-3; 12 positions agree with TRBD1. The CDR3 has 15 amino acids. V dropped 10 bases and J dropped 1; count of bases not matched to a gene: 6. CDR1 LNHDA and CDR2 SQIVND come from the germline V gene (reference sequence). The CDR3 loop reads CATEGQGAGTDTQYF. In nucleotides, the CDR3 is TGTGCCACTGAGGGACAGGGGGCTGGCACAGATACGCAGTATTTT.

This chain connects TRBV7-9 to TRBJ2-1; TRBD2 matches at 8 bases. V lost 1 base, J lost 8 bases, and 7 bases stayed unmatched. Germline V CDR1 and CDR2: SEHNR, FQNEAQ (reference sequence). This CDR3 has 15 amino acids. CDR3 in DNA: TGTGCCAGCAGCTTAGTCGTCGGGGGGGCCGATGAGCAGTTCTTC. It specifies CASSLVVGGADEQFF.

The gene calls are TRBV12-3 or TRBV12-4 and TRBJ2-2, with D tentatively TRBD1 or TRBD2 (6 bases each). V was trimmed by 5 bases and J by 11 bases, leaving 15 bases between them. This CDR3 spans 13 amino acids. The CDR3 spells CASSLGGIGELFF. The CDR3 DNA reads as TGTGCCAGCAGTCTAGGGGGGATTGGAGAGCTGTTTTTT.

This clone has only one observation. V and J are TRBV4-3 and TRBJ1-2; 10 bases match TRBD1. The CDR3 is 14 residues long. The V and J ends lost 1 base and 9 bases, in that order; junction bases with no gene match: 5. Germline V CDR1 and CDR2: LGHNA, YSLEER. The CDR3 sequence: CASSQGDRGISYTF. DNA of the CDR3: TGCGCCAGCAGCCAAGGGGACAGGGGTATTAGCTACACCTTC.

This chain uses TRBV7-8 with TRBJ1-6; 9 nucleotides agree with TRBD1. The CDR3 extends over 15 amino acids. Germline-derived CDR1 and CDR2 are SGHVS and FQNEAQ. The ends lost 5 bases at V and 7 bases at J; junction bases unmatched: 6. The CDR3 reads CASSRRTGENSPLHF. The CDR3 region has the DNA TGTGCCAGCAGCCGTCGGACAGGGGAAAATTCACCCCTCCACTTT.

V gene TRBV28 combines with J gene TRBJ2-7; possible D gene TRBD1, 5 bases. The ends were cut back, 7 bases at V and 3 bases at J, with 19 bases in the middle. Germline-derived CDR1 and CDR2 are MDHEN and SYDVKM. CDR3 length: 15 amino acids. The CDR3 bases are TGTGCCAGCATCACTGGGGCAGGTGGCCTCTACGAGCAGTACTTC. Protein product: CASITGAGGLYEQYF.

The V and J genes are TRBV5-1 and TRBJ2-5; D gene ambiguous. Trimming stripped 4 bases from V and 5 bases from J, with 18 bases between. Germline assignment: CDR1 SGHRS and CDR2 YFSETQ. The CDR3 is 15 residues long. The CDR3 protein is CASSPRTGPSETQYF. CDR3 nucleotide sequence: TGCGCCAGCAGCCCTAGAACCGGGCCAAGCGAGACCCAGTACTTC.

The chain employs TRBV21-1 and TRBJ1-5. TRBV21-1 is listed as a pseudogene. The CDR3 is made up of 17 amino acids. CDR3 loop: CASSKGKGGNSNQPQHF. Here the CDR3 DNA reads TGTGCCAGCAGCAAGGGAAAGGGGGGCAATAGCAATCAGCCCCAGCATTTT.

V and J are TRBV6-2 or TRBV6-3 and TRBJ1-2, with TRBD1 matching over 7 bases. Unmatched junction bases numbered 7, after V lost 5 bases and J lost 7 bases. The CDR3 is 13 amino acids. Germline-derived CDR1 and CDR2 are MNHEY and SVGEGT. The CDR3 sequence: CASSHDRVFGYTF. CDR3 DNA sequence: TGTGCCAGCAGTCACGACAGGGTCTTTGGCTACACCTTC.

The chain joins TRBV24-1 to TRBJ2-2, with TRBD2 as a possible D gene (5 bases). The CDR3 has 16 residues. V dropped 0 bases and J dropped 5 bases, with 12 bases sitting between them. The germline V gene has CDR1 KGHDR and CDR2 SFDVKD. CDR3 nucleotides: TGTGCCACCAGTGATTTGAAATTCGGCGGGACCGGGGAGCTGTTTTTT. Translation gives CATSDLKFGGTGELFF.

The chain is built from TRBV19 and TRBJ1-1, with 7 bases identical to TRBD1. Germline V gene sequence: CDR1 LNHDA, CDR2 SQIVND (reference sequence). Trimming at V came to 5 bases and at J to 4 bases, leaving 10 bases not matched to a gene. The CDR3 extends over 15 amino acids. The CDR3 protein is CASSPPPDRVTEAFF. In DNA, the CDR3 is TGTGCCAGTAGTCCCCCCCCCGACAGGGTCACTGAAGCTTTCTTT.

J is TRBJ2-5 and V is TRBV15, with 14 bases identical to TRBD2. The CDR3 covers 14 residues. Germline V gene sequence: CDR1 LNHNV, CDR2 YYDKDF (reference sequence). Losses at the gene ends were 7 bases for V and 7 bases for J; bases not matched to a gene: 5. CDR3 residues: CATKTSGGALTQYF. The CDR3 DNA follows: TGTGCCACCAAGACTAGCGGGGGGGCTTTGACCCAGTACTTC.

For the CDR3, the DNA is TGCGCCAGCAGCCAAGAGATCTCTGGAAACACCATATATTTT. Protein sequence: CASSQEISGNTIYF. The genes are TRBV4-3 and TRBJ1-3; no clear D gene. The CDR3 has 14 residues. Trimming cost V 0 bases and J 0 bases, with 3 bases left between them. The germline V gene has CDR1 LGHNA and CDR2 YSLEER.

J is TRBJ2-6 and V is TRBV2; tentative D call: TRBD1 (6 bases). V lost 4 bases and J 0 bases, leaving 19 bases between the germline ends. The V gene's germline CDR1 is SNHLY and CDR2 FYNNEI. This CDR3 is built from 19 residues. The CDR3: CASSVSAAGVASGANVLTF. CDR3 coding DNA: TGTGCCAGCAGTGTCTCGGCGGCAGGGGTAGCCTCTGGGGCCAACGTCCTGACTTTC.

The chain carries TRBV24-1 and TRBJ1-2; 7 nucleotides align to TRBD1. The CDR3 is 14 residues long. The V and J ends lost 4 bases and 4 bases, in that order; junction bases with no gene match: 5. CDR1 and CDR2 (germline): KGHDR, SFDVKD. The CDR3 sequence: CATSDGQETYGYTF. The CDR3 DNA reads as TGTGCCACCAGTGACGGACAGGAAACCTATGGCTACACCTTC.

This sequence joins TRBV9 and TRBJ1-2; 11 positions match TRBD1. V shed 5 bases and J 8 bases; nucleotides not matched to a gene: 11. The CDR3 sequence is 15 residues long. CDR1 and CDR2 from the germline V gene are SGDLS and YYNGEE. For the CDR3, the DNA is TGTGCCAGCAGTATTACCCCGGACAGGGGGCGCGGCTACACCTTC. It codes for CASSITPDRGRGYTF.

J is TRBJ2-4 and V is TRBV6-5; D perhaps matches TRBD2 (6 bases). The CDR3 contains 14 residues. CDR1 is MNHEY and CDR2 is SVGAGI in the germline V gene. V lost 6 bases, J lost 4 bases, and 13 bases lay in between. CDR3 coding DNA: TGTGCCAGCAGGGCCCCTAGCGTGAAAAACATTCAGTACTTC. Its translation: CASRAPSVKNIQYF.

About this clone: The junction does not match germline at one end; this may be a read error. The V call is TRBV7-2, the J call TRBJ2-7; D may be TRBD1 or TRBD2 (5 bases each). Germline values: CDR1 SGHTA, CDR2 FQGNSA. CDR3 size: 12 residues. This CDR3 reads CASSLDGTALSF. The CDR3 region has the DNA TGTGCCAGCAGCTTAGACGGGACGGCCTTAAGCTTC. Full variable domain (rest looked up from reference TRBV7-2 and TRBJ2-7): GAGVSQSPSNKVTEKGKDVELRCDPISGHTALYWYRQSLGQGLEFLIYFQGNSAPDKSGLPSDRFSAERTGGSVSTLTIQRTQQEDSAVYLCASSLDGTALSFGPGTRLTVT.

The V call is TRBV7-9, the J call TRBJ2-7; D could derive from TRBD1 or TRBD2 (5 bases each). The CDR3 totals 13 residues. V lost 0 bases, J lost 2 bases, and 5 bases lay in between. CDR1 and CDR2 from the germline V gene are SEHNR and FQNEAQ (reference sequence). CDR3 in amino acids: CASSLAGAYEQYF. CDR3 nucleotide sequence: TGTGCCAGCAGCTTAGCGGGGGCCTACGAGCAGTACTTC.

The chain carries TRBV18 and TRBJ1-3; possibly TRBD1 for D (5 bases). The CDR3 has 16 amino acids. Trimming removed 3 bases at V and 0 bases at J, with 12 bases between. CDR1 and CDR2 from the germline V gene are KGHSH and LQKENI. The CDR3 protein is CASSPVWTTSGNTIYF. The CDR3 DNA reads TGTGCCAGCTCACCCGTGTGGACAACCTCTGGAAACACCATATATTTT.

The V gene is TRBV25-1, the J gene TRBJ1-1; 7 bases align to TRBD1. CDR3 length: 16 residues. The J segment lost 0 bases and the V segment lost 6 bases, leaving 10 bases of the junction unmatched. CDR1 MGHDK and CDR2 SYGVNS come from the germline V gene. CDR3 in DNA: TGTGCCAGCAGGGTAAGGGGGCTGAAAGTGAACACTGAAGCTTTCTTT. The encoded protein is CASRVRGLKVNTEAFF.

This chain connects TRBV24-1 to TRBJ2-3; no clear D. The V gene lost 5 bases and the J gene lost 0 bases, with 8 bases spanning the gap. The CDR3 spans 14 residues. Germline V CDR1 and CDR2: KGHDR, SFDVKD. The DNA of the CDR3 is TGTGCCACCAGTGGGGATCTGAGCACAGATACGCAGTATTTT. This translates into CATSGDLSTDTQYF.

The chain links TRBV7-9 to TRBJ2-2; no definite D call. The CDR3 runs 16 residues. Trimming took 0 bases from V and 1 from J, leaving 9 bases between them. Germline lookup yields CDR1 SEHNR and CDR2 FQNEAQ (reference sequence). The CDR3 DNA follows: TGTGCCAGCAGCTTAGCGTCTGGAATGAACACCGGGGAGCTGTTTTTT. It codes for CASSLASGMNTGELFF.